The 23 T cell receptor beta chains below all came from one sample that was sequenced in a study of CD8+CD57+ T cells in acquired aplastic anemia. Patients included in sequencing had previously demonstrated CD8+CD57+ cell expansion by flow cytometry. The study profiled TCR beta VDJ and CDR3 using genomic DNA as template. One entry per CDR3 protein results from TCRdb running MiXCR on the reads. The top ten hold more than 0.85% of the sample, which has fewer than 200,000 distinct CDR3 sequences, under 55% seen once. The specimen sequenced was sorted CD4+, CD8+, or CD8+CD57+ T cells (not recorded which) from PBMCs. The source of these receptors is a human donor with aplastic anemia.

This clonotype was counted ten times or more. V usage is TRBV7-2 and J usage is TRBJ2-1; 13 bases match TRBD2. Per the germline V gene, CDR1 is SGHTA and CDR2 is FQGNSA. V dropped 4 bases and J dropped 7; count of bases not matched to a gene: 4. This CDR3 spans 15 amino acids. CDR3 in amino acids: CASSSLAGGRNEQFF. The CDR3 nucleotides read TGTGCCAGCAGCTCACTAGCGGGGGGGCGGAATGAGCAGTTCTTC.

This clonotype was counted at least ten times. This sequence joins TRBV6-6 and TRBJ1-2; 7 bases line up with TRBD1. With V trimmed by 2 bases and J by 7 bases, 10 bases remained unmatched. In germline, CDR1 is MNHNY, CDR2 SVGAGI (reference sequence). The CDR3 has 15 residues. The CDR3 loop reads CASSYGQAFTSGYTF. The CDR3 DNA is TGTGCCAGCAGTTACGGACAGGCCTTCACGAGTGGCTACACCTTC.

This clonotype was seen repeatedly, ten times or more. The CDR3 coding sequence is TGTGCCAGCAGCTCACCGACAGGGTTTCCCTACGAGCAGTACTTC. Encoded protein: CASSSPTGFPYEQYF. The chain couples TRBV7-2 to TRBJ2-7; 7 bases match TRBD1. V lost 4 bases, J lost 2 bases, and 8 bases stayed unmatched. The CDR3 totals 15 residues. The germline CDR1 and CDR2 sequences are SGHTA and FQGNSA.

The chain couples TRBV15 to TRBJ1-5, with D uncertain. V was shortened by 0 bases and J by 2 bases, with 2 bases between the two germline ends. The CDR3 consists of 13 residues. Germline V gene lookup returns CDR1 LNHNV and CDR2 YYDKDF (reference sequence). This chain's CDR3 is CATSRDGNQPQHF. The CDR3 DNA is TGTGCCACCAGCAGAGATGGCAATCAGCCCCAGCATTTT. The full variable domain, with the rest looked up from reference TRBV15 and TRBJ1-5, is DAMVIQNPRYQVTQFGKPVTLSCSQTLNHNVMYWYQQKSSQAPKLLFHYYDKDFNNEADTPDNFQSRRPNTSFCFLDIRSPGLGDTAMYLCATSRDGNQPQHFGDGTRLSIL.

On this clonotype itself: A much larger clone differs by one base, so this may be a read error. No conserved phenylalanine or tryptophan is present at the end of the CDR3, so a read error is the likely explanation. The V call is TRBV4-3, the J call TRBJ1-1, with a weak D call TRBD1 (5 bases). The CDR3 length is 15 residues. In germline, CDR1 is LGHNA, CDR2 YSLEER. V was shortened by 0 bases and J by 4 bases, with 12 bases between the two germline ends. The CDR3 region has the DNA TGCGCCAGCAGCCAAGATACTGGGGCGGTCACTGAAGCTTTCTCT. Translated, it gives CASSQDTGAVTEAFS.

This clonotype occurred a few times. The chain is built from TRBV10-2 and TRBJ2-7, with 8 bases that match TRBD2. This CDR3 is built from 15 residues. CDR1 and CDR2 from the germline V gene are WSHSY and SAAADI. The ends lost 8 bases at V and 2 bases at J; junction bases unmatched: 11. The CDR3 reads CASEGPGRGAYEQYF. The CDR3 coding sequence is TGCGCCAGCGAAGGACCTGGGCGGGGGGCCTACGAGCAGTACTTC.

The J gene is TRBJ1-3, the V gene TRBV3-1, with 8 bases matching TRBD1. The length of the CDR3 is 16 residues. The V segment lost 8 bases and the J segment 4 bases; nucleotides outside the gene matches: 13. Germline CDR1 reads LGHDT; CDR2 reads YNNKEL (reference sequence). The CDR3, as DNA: TGTGCCAGCCCCCCCCGACAGGGGTTCGGAGGAAACACCATATATTTT. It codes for CASPPRQGFGGNTIYF.

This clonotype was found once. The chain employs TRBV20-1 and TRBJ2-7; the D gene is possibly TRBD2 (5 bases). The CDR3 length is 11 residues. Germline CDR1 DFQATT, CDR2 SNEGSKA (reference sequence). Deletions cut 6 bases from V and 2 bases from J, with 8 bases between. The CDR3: CSAEDTYEQYV. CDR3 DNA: TGCAGTGCGGAGGATACCTACGAGCAGTACGTC.

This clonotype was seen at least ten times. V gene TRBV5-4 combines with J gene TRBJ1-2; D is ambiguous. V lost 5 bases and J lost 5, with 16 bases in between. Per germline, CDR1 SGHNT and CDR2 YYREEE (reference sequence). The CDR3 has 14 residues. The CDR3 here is CASREDIANYGYTF. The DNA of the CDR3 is TGTGCCAGCAGGGAGGATATAGCGAATTATGGCTACACCTTC.

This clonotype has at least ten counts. The CDR3 sequence: CASSFLGGTGVREQYF. In DNA, the CDR3 is TGTGCCAGCAGCTTTCTGGGGGGGACAGGGGTTCGGGAGCAGTACTTC. The V call is TRBV7-8, the J call TRBJ2-7, with 10 bases that match TRBD1. Germline values: CDR1 SGHVS, CDR2 FQNEAQ. This CDR3 comprises 16 residues. J was trimmed by 7 bases and V by 3 bases; bases with no gene match: 12.

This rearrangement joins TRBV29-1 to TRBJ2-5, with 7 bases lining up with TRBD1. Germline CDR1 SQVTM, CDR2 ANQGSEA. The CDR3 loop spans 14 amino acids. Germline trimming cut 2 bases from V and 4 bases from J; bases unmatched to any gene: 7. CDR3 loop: CSVERGLLRETQYF. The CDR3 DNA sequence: TGCAGCGTTGAAAGGGGGCTCCTGAGAGAGACCCAGTACTTC.

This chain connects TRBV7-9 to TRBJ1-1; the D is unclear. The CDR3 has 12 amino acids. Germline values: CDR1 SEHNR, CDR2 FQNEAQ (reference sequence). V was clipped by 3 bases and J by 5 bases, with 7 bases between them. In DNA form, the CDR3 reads TGTGCCAGCAGCTTTTCAGGAACTGAAGCTTTCTTT. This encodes CASSFSGTEAFF.

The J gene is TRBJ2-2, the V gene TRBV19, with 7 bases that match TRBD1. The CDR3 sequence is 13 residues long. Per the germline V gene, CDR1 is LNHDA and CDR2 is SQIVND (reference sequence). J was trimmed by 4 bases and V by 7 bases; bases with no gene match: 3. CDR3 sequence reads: CASMGQITGELFF. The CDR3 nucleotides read TGTGCCAGTATGGGACAGATCACCGGGGAGCTGTTTTTT.

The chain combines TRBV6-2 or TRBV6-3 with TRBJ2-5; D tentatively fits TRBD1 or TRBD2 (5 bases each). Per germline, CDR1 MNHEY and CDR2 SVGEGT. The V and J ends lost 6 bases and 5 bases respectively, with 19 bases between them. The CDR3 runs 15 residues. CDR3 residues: CASRQDFGRRETQYF. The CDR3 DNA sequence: TGTGCCAGCAGACAGGACTTCGGACGGAGGGAGACCCAGTACTTC.

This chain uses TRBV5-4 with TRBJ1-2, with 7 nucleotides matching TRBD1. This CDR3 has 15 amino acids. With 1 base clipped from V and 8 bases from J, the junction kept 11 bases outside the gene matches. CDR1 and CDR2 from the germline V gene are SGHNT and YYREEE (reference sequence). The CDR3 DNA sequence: TGTGCCAGCAGCTTGCCCCAAGTAAGGGGGCACGGCTACACCTTC. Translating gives CASSLPQVRGHGYTF. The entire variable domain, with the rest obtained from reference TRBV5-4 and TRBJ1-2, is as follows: ETGVTQSPTHLIKTRGQQVTLRCSSQSGHNTVSWYQQALGQGPQFIFQYYREEENGRGNFPPRFSGLQFPNYSSELNVNALELDDSALYLCASSLPQVRGHGYTFGSGTRLTVV.

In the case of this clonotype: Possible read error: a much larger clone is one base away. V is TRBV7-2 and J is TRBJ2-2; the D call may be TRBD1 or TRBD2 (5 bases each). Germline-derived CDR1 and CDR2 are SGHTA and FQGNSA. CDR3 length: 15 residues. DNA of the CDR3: TGTGCCAGCAGCGCTCCCGGGACGGCGACCGGGGAGCTGCTTTTT. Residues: CASSAPGTATGELLF.

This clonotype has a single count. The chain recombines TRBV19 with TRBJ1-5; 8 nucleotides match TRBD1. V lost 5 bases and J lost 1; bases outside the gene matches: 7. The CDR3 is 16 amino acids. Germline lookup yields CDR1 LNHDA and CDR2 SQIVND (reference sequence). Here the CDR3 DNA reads TGTGCCAGTAGTTACGCAGGGGGCTTGAGCAATCAGCCCCAGCATTTT. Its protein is CASSYAGGLSNQPQHF.

CDR3: CASSQGRVNALAGNTIYF. The CDR3 DNA follows: TGTGCCAGCAGCCAGGGCAGGGTTAACGCTCTGGCTGGAAACACCATATATTTT. The V gene is TRBV3-1, the J gene TRBJ1-3; D may be TRBD1 (5 bases). Germline V gene data show CDR1 as LGHDT and CDR2 as YNNKEL (reference sequence). The V gene lost 3 bases and the J gene lost 2 bases, with 20 bases spanning the gap. The CDR3 totals 18 residues.

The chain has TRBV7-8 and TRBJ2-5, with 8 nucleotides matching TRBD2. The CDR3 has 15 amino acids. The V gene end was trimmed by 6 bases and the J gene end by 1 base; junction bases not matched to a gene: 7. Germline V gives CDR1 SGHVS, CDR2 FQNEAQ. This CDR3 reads CASSYGGAIQETQYF. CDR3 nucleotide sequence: TGTGCCAGCAGTTACGGGGGGGCCATCCAAGAGACCCAGTACTTC.

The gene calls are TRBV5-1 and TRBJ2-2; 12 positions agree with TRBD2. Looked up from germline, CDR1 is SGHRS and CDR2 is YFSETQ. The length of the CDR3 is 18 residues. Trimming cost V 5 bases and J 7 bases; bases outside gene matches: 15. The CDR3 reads CASRRTSSGRADSGELFF. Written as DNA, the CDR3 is TGCGCCAGCAGACGGACCTCTAGCGGGAGGGCCGATAGCGGGGAGCTGTTTTTT.

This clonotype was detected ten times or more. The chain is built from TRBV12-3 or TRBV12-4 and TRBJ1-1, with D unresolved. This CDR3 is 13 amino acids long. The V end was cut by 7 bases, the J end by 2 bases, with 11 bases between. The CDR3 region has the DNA TGTGCCAGCAACCCCGGTGGAAACACTGAAGCTTTCTTT. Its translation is CASNPGGNTEAFF.

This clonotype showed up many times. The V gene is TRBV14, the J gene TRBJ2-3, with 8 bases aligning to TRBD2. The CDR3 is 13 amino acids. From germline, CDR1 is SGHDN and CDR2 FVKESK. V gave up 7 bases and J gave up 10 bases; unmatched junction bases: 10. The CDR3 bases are TGTGCCAGCACCGCGAGCGGGGGCGCCCCGCAGTATTTT. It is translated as CASTASGGAPQYF.

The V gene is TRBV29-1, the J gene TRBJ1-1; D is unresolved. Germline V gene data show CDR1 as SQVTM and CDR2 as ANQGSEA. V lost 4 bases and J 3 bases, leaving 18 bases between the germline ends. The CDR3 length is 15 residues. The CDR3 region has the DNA TGCAGCGTTGCCGGAACAGATGGTGGGTACACTGAAGCTTTCTTT. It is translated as CSVAGTDGGYTEAFF.